Following are 10 T cell receptor beta chains from one sample sequenced in a study of control samples from healthy donors and cancer patients. The method was immunoSEQ multiplex PCR; TCRdb's version includes in-frame clones alone and lacks a portion of them. This sample has about 99,000 clones; 80% to 90% occur once, and the top ten carry 19%. The sequenced sample was PBMCs. The receptors originated from a man aged 60-69 years with lung cancer.

The V gene is TRBV2, the J gene TRBJ2-7, with TRBD2 as a possible D gene (6 bases). The CDR3 loop spans 16 amino acids. Germline CDR1 and CDR2: SNHLY and FYNNEI. The V gene lost 6 bases and the J gene lost 7 bases, with 25 bases spanning the gap. In DNA form, the CDR3 reads TGTGCCAGCAGCGCCGTACCGGGACTCCCAAACATTGAGCAGTACGTC. This encodes CASSAVPGLPNIEQYV.

DNA of the CDR3: TGCGCCAGCTCCTTGCAGGGTCGGGAGACCCAGTACTTC. Protein product: CASSLQGRETQYF. V is TRBV5-1 and J is TRBJ2-5, with D perhaps matching TRBD1 (5 bases). Trimming left V 7 bases short and J 5 bases short, with 15 bases between. Germline V gene lookup returns CDR1 SGHRS and CDR2 YFSETQ. The CDR3 has 13 residues.

This rearrangement joins TRBV15 to TRBJ2-7; D is possibly TRBD2 (7 bases). V lost 9 bases, J lost 4 bases, and 16 bases lay in between. CDR1 and CDR2 from the germline V gene are LNHNV and YYDKDF (reference sequence). The CDR3 runs to 13 residues. CDR3 DNA sequence: TGTGCCACATCATTAGGGGGGGATTACGAGCAGTACGTC. Its protein product is CATSLGGDYEQYV.

V and J are TRBV7-8 and TRBJ2-1; D remains unclear. The CDR3 is 15 amino acids. From germline, CDR1 is SGHVS and CDR2 FQNEAQ. V lost 5 bases and J lost 0, with 11 bases in between. CDR3 nucleotides: TGTGCCAGCAGCAGTTGGAGATCCTCCTACAATGAGCAGTTCTTC. Its translation is CASSSWRSSYNEQFF.

This chain uses TRBV7-9 with TRBJ1-2; D might be TRBD1 (6 bases). Looked up from germline, CDR1 is SEHNR and CDR2 is FQNEAQ (reference sequence). The CDR3 length is 14 residues. Trimming pared 10 bases from V and 5 bases from J, leaving 20 bases between. The chain's CDR3 is CATTQGIVVYGYTF. The CDR3 nucleotides read TGTGCCACCACACAGGGCATCGTCGTTTATGGCTACACCTTC. Supplemented by reference TRBV7-9 and TRBJ1-2, the full variable domain reads DTGVSQNPRHKITKRGQNVTFRCDPISEHNRLYWYRQTLGQGPEFLTYFQNEAQLEKSRLLSDRFSAERPKGSFSTLEIQRTEQGDSAMYLCATTQGIVVYGYTFGSGTRLTVV.

This chain links TRBV3-1 (or the pseudogene TRBV3-2) with TRBJ2-2; the D gene is possibly TRBD2 (5 bases). Trimming shortened V by 5 bases and J by 5 bases, and 15 bases separated the two germline ends. CDR1 and CDR2 (germline): LGHDT, YNNKEL (reference sequence). The CDR3 consists of 15 residues. The CDR3 DNA is TGTGCCAGCAGCGGGAAGGTGGGAGTAACCGGGGAGCTGTTTTTT. It translates to CASSGKVGVTGELFF.

The chain employs TRBV10-1 and TRBJ2-1, with D hard to call. The V gene lost 4 bases and the J gene lost 7 bases, with 11 bases spanning the gap. The germline V gene encodes CDR1 WNHNN and CDR2 SYGVQD (reference sequence). The CDR3 contains 13 residues. CDR3 in DNA: TGCGCCAGCAGTGGCCAGAGAAGGAATGAGCAGTTCTTC. The encoded protein is CASSGQRRNEQFF.

The chain is built from TRBV5-1 and TRBJ1-1; D might be TRBD1 (6 bases). Germline V gene lookup returns CDR1 SGHRS and CDR2 YFSETQ. The CDR3 runs to 15 residues. The V and J ends lost 0 bases and 3 bases respectively, with 12 bases between them. The CDR3 loop is CASSLGDTKHTEAFF. The CDR3 coding sequence is TGCGCCAGCAGCTTGGGGGACACTAAACACACTGAAGCTTTCTTT.

The V gene is TRBV29-1, the J gene TRBJ2-1; either TRBD1 or TRBD2 may fit D (5 bases each). Germline CDR1 reads SQVTM; CDR2 reads ANQGSEA. The CDR3 consists of 12 residues. V was cut by 8 bases and J by 9 bases, with 17 bases left in between. The CDR3 region has the DNA TGCAGCACCTCGTTAGTTGGGGGTGAGCAGTTCTTC. Translation: CSTSLVGGEQFF.

The genes are TRBV27 and TRBJ1-1, with a possible D match to TRBD1 (6 bases). V dropped 1 base and J dropped 0 bases, with 15 bases sitting between them. CDR3 size: 17 residues. The germline V gene has CDR1 MNHEY and CDR2 SMNVEV (reference sequence). The CDR3 region is CASSLLGTNPMNTEAFF. Written as DNA, the CDR3 is TGTGCCAGCAGTTTATTGGGGACAAACCCCATGAACACTGAAGCTTTCTTT.